This TCR beta chain stems from a study of T cells in women clearing cervical HPV infection. CDR3 length equals 15 residues. Germline V CDR1 and CDR2: SGHVS, FNYEAQ. With V trimmed by 3 bases and J by 7 bases, 9 bases remained unmatched. On this clone itself: Read data end 3 residues before the CDR3 end; the end is taken from the germline J gene.

The table came from immunoSEQ multiplex PCR; TCRdb's copy has only in-frame clones and leaves some out. This repertoire includes approximately 44,000 clones. Source material: blood buffy coat. The sequence came from a woman between 18 and 70 years old with a cervical HPV16 infection that either progressed to CIN3+ or cleared (not recorded which). V usage is TRBV7-6 and J usage is TRBJ2-3, with 8 nucleotides matching TRBD2. The CDR3 sequence is CASSFAAGAAHTQYF. The covered CDR3 bases are TGTGCCAGCAGCTTTGCAGCGGGGGCAGCGCATACG.